These 20 T cell receptor beta chains originate from one sample sequenced in a study of human T cells and chemical hapten exposure. TCRdb ran MiXCR on the RACE reads and lists one entry per CDR3 protein. The sample has some 79,000 distinct CDR3 sequences; around 7% are singletons. The time point here: patch test 1, 2 weeks after DPC sensitization. The treatment was: therapeutic diphenylcyclopropenone sensitization with weekly scalp DPC. The sample consisted of whole blood, taken in connection with sensitization to the hapten diphenylcyclopropenone (DPC). These receptors were obtained from a woman aged 25 to 39 with alopecia areata. Some clones in this sample may be carry-over from other donors' samples.

The V and J genes are TRBV5-1 and TRBJ1-1, with 7 positions matching TRBD1. Germline loops: CDR1 SGHRS, CDR2 YFSETQ. The CDR3 is made up of 14 amino acids. J gave up 6 bases and V 1 base, and 6 bases lay outside the gene matches. The CDR3 nucleotides read TGCGCCAGCAGCTTGTCCCTCCAGGGGGCTGAAGCTTTCTTT. Translated: CASSLSLQGAEAFF.

This clonotype was counted between two and nine times. The chain couples TRBV14 to TRBJ2-2; 8 nucleotides match TRBD1. The CDR3 covers 17 residues. The J segment lost 4 bases and the V segment lost 2 bases, leaving 9 bases of the junction unmatched. CDR1 is SGHDN, CDR2 FVKESK, per germline. CDR3 sequence (DNA): TGTGCCAGCAGCCAAACGGGACAGGCAATCTTCACCGGGGAGCTGTTTTTT. Translation: CASSQTGQAIFTGELFF.

This clonotype appeared many times. This chain links TRBV6-5 with TRBJ2-7; 8 bases agree with TRBD1. V gave up 6 bases and J gave up 5 bases; unmatched junction bases: 9. This CDR3 is built from 14 residues. Germline CDR1 is MNHEY and CDR2 is SVGAGI. The CDR3 region is CASRITGGGNEQYF. As DNA, the CDR3 is TGTGCCAGCAGGATCACAGGGGGAGGCAACGAGCAGTACTTC.

To note about this clonotype: Since a much larger clone is just one base distant, this may be a read error. The chain links TRBV6-2 or TRBV6-3 to TRBJ2-1, with 7 bases aligning to TRBD2. Looked up from germline, CDR1 is MNHEY and CDR2 is SVGEGT. CDR3 length equals 15 residues. V lost 0 bases to trimming and J lost 8 bases; unmatched junction nucleotides: 7. CDR3 DNA sequence: TGTGCCAGCAGTTACTCTGGGGGGGGTAAAGATGAGCAGTTCTTC. The encoded protein is CASSYSGGGKDEQFF.

The chain joins TRBV5-6 to TRBJ2-4; unclear D gene. This CDR3 has 16 amino acids. Trimming left V 0 bases short and J 0 bases short, with 10 bases between. The germline gives CDR1 SGHDT, CDR2 YYEEEE. The CDR3 nucleotides read TGTGCCAGCAGCTTGGTGGCGCCCAGAGCCAAAAACATTCAGTACTTC. Translated: CASSLVAPRAKNIQYF.

This clonotype has a count of ten or more. The gene calls are TRBV30 and TRBJ2-3; the D gene is possibly TRBD1 (6 bases). CDR1 and CDR2 from the germline V gene are GTSNPN and SVGIG (reference sequence). Trimming left V 8 bases short and J 2 bases short, with 14 bases between. The CDR3 runs 13 residues. Here the CDR3 reads CARADRSTDTQYF. Written as DNA, the CDR3 is TGTGCCCGAGCGGACAGATCCACAGATACGCAGTATTTT.

In its sample, this clonotype was seen many times. The CDR3 sequence is CASSLVGSPDRDTQYF. The CDR3 region has the DNA TGTGCCAGCAGCTTAGTTGGCTCCCCGGACAGAGATACGCAGTATTTT. The chain employs TRBV11-2 and TRBJ2-3, with D possibly matching TRBD1 (6 bases). The CDR3 extends over 16 amino acids. CDR1 SGHAT and CDR2 FQNNGV come from the germline V gene. V was shortened by 1 base and J by 5 bases, with 16 bases between the two germline ends.

This clonotype was seen a handful of times. The DNA for the CDR3 is TGCGCCAGCAACAATCAGGGGATACAAGAGACCCAGTACTTC. It codes for CASNNQGIQETQYF. The J gene is TRBJ2-5, the V gene TRBV5-1; possible D gene TRBD1, 6 bases. Per the germline V gene, CDR1 is SGHRS and CDR2 is YFSETQ. The CDR3 is 14 residues long. V lost 6 bases, J lost 2 bases, and 14 bases lay in between.

In this sample, this clonotype turned up many times. The V gene is TRBV6-5, the J gene TRBJ1-2; D gene unclear. From germline, CDR1 is MNHEY and CDR2 SVGAGI. Trimming left V 6 bases short and J 4 bases short, with 15 bases between. CDR3 length equals 14 residues. The CDR3 loop reads CASSEGRTPYGYTF. As DNA, the CDR3 is TGTGCCAGCAGCGAAGGGAGAACACCCTATGGCTACACCTTC.

This clonotype was seen repeatedly, ten times or more. The chain couples TRBV12-3 or TRBV12-4 to TRBJ2-2; TRBD1 is a possible D gene (5 bases). The CDR3 contains 16 residues. The V end lost 5 bases, the J end lost 2 bases, and 15 bases lay between the germline ends. Written as DNA, the CDR3 is TGTGCCAGCAGTCCACGACAGTTTTTTAACACCGGGGAGCTGTTTTTT. This codes for CASSPRQFFNTGELFF.

This clonotype has at least ten counts. The chain carries TRBV12-3 or TRBV12-4 and TRBJ1-1, with TRBD1 identical over 10 bases. The CDR3 has 14 residues. Trimming cost V 2 bases and J 6 bases; bases outside gene matches: 3. This CDR3 is CASSLRQGAAEAFF. The DNA of the CDR3 is TGTGCCAGCAGTTTAAGACAGGGGGCCGCTGAAGCTTTCTTT.

This clonotype has at least ten counts. V usage is TRBV12-3 or TRBV12-4 and J usage is TRBJ2-5, with D perhaps assigned TRBD1 or TRBD2 (5 bases each). V lost 4 bases and J 4 bases, leaving 7 bases between the germline ends. The CDR3 sequence is 12 residues long. The CDR3 loop reads CASSWDGETQYF. DNA for the CDR3: TGTGCCAGCAGTTGGGACGGAGAGACCCAGTACTTC.

This clonotype was seen ten or more times. This CDR3 reads CASSEGTGRRYF. The CDR3 DNA reads as TGTGCCAGCAGTGAAGGAACAGGGCGGAGGTATTTT. J is TRBJ2-3 and V is TRBV6-1; TRBD1 is a possible D gene (6 bases). The germline gives CDR1 MNHNS, CDR2 SASEGT. Deletions cut 1 base from V and 14 bases from J, with 13 bases between. This CDR3 is built from 12 residues.

This clonotype appeared many times. This chain joins TRBV7-9 and TRBJ1-1; D is unclear. V dropped 6 bases and J dropped 4 bases, with 12 bases sitting between them. The germline V gene encodes CDR1 SEHNR and CDR2 FQNEAQ (reference sequence). This CDR3 region has 13 residues. The CDR3 sequence: CASSWTVTTEAFF. In nucleotides, the CDR3 is TGTGCCAGCAGTTGGACGGTGACCACTGAAGCTTTCTTT.

The table lists this clonotype with many counts. The rearrangement joins TRBV4-2 to TRBJ2-3; 10 nucleotides align to TRBD2. Germline loops: CDR1 LGHNA, CDR2 YNFKEQ. The CDR3 covers 18 residues. The V and J ends lost 4 bases and 3 bases, in that order; junction bases with no gene match: 13. In DNA, the CDR3 is TGTGCCAGCAGCCCCGGAGGTCATGGACTAGCGGAAACAGATACGCAGTATTTT. This sequence encodes CASSPGGHGLAETDTQYF.

This clonotype came up many times. V is TRBV19 and J is TRBJ2-2, with D possibly TRBD1 on 6 matching bases. V lost 6 bases to trimming and J lost 1 base, with 6 bases between them. Per the germline V gene, CDR1 is LNHDA and CDR2 is SQIVND (reference sequence). The CDR3 contains 13 residues. The CDR3 region has the DNA TGTGCCAGTAGGACAGGGAACACCGGGGAGCTGTTTTTT. The encoded protein is CASRTGNTGELFF.

The sample holds many counts of this clonotype. The chain carries TRBV6-4 and TRBJ2-3, with 9 bases fitting TRBD2. V shed 0 bases and J 1 base; nucleotides not matched to a gene: 2. This CDR3 region has 16 residues. Germline-derived CDR1 and CDR2 are MRHNA and SNTAGT. In DNA form, the CDR3 reads TGTGCCAGCAGTGACTCTGCTAGCGGGGGCACAGATACGCAGTATTTT. Its protein product is CASSDSASGGTDTQYF.

The table lists this clonotype with many counts. This chain joins TRBV7-2 and TRBJ2-5; TRBD2 aligns across 7 bases. This CDR3 has 15 residues. Trimming took 5 bases from V and 4 from J; bases not matched to a gene: 10. CDR1 and CDR2 from the germline V gene are SGHTA and FQGNSA. CDR3 bases: TGTGCCAGCAGCCCAAAAAGCGGGGCCCTAGAGACCCAGTACTTC. As protein: CASSPKSGALETQYF.

The chain links TRBV18 to TRBJ1-1; D is possibly TRBD1 (5 bases). The CDR3 totals 14 residues. V dropped 2 bases and J dropped 0 bases, with 7 bases sitting between them. CDR1 KGHSH and CDR2 LQKENI come from the germline V gene. The CDR3 here is CASSPATVNTEAFF. CDR3 nucleotides: TGTGCCAGCTCACCAGCGACAGTGAACACTGAAGCTTTCTTT. The full variable domain, rest sourced from reference TRBV18 and TRBJ1-1, is NAGVMQNPRHLVRRRGQEARLRCSPMKGHSHVYWYRQLPEEGLKFMVYLQKENIIDESGMPKERFSAEFPKEGPSILRIQQVVRGDSAAYFCASSPATVNTEAFFGQGTRLTVV.

This clonotype was counted many times. The rearrangement uses TRBV5-1 and TRBJ2-7; the D gene is possibly TRBD2 (5 bases). CDR3 size: 15 residues. Germline V gives CDR1 SGHRS, CDR2 YFSETQ. The germline V and J ends were trimmed by 0 bases and 7 bases, with 17 bases remaining between them. The CDR3 sequence is CASSLDLTSGSEQYF. The DNA of the CDR3 is TGCGCCAGCAGCTTGGACCTTACCTCGGGGTCTGAGCAGTACTTC. Looking up the rest from reference TRBV5-1 and TRBJ2-7 gives the full variable domain: KAGVTQTPRYLIKTRGQQVTLSCSPISGHRSVSWYQQTPGQGLQFLFEYFSETQRNKGNFPGRFSGRQFSNSRSEMNVSTLELGDSALYLCASSLDLTSGSEQYFGPGTRLTVT.